Presented here are 9 T cell receptor beta chains from one specimen sequenced in a study of regulatory T cells in long-lasting Graves disease. Arm-PCR of CDR3 regions and iRepertoire HTBI primers were the basis on which TCR beta libraries were built. MiXCR was run by TCRdb on the multiplex PCR reads, yielding one entry per CDR3 protein. The data show around 430,000 distinct CDR3 sequences, about 22% seen once. Time point denoted: persistent/refractory GD, antithyroid drugs over 5 years with positive TRAb. With RNA extracted from PBMCs as input, the TCR library was made. This material consisted of peripheral blood mononuclear cells (PBMCs), taken when the disease was refractory, from a patient treated with antithyroid drugs. The source is a female donor with Graves disease.

At least ten counts were recorded for this clonotype. The V gene is TRBV12-3 or TRBV12-4, the J gene TRBJ1-5; tentative D call: TRBD1 (6 bases). The CDR3 consists of 15 residues. With 1 base removed from V and 7 bases from J, the gap between germline ends came to 14 bases. The CDR3 spells CASSLGGRGRQPQHF. The CDR3 nucleotides read TGTGCCAGCAGTTTAGGAGGTAGGGGGAGGCAGCCCCAGCATTTT.

In this sample, this clonotype turned up many times. This sequence joins TRBV28 and TRBJ2-7; 8 bases are shared with TRBD2. With V trimmed by 6 bases and J by 6 bases, 4 bases remained unmatched. Germline V gene data show CDR1 as MDHEN and CDR2 as SYDVKM. The CDR3 has 12 amino acids. In nucleotides, the CDR3 is TGTGCCAGCAGCTTAAGCGGGGGCGAGCAGTACTTC. Translation gives CASSLSGGEQYF.

This clonotype was detected a few times. V usage is TRBV20-1 and J usage is TRBJ1-5; D uncertain. V was shortened by 6 bases and J by 2 bases, with 23 bases between the two germline ends. Germline lookup yields CDR1 DFQATT and CDR2 SNEGSKA (reference sequence). This CDR3 is built from 17 residues. CDR3 protein: CSAVPLRREEGNQPQHF. The DNA for the CDR3 is TGCAGTGCCGTCCCCCTTCGTAGGGAGGAGGGCAATCAGCCCCAGCATTTT.

V is TRBV30 and J is TRBJ1-5; D is uncertain. Germline-derived CDR1 and CDR2 are GTSNPN and SVGIG (reference sequence). The V end was cut by 1 base, the J end by 4 bases, with 8 bases between. CDR3 length equals 13 residues. The CDR3 DNA follows: TGTGCCTGGAGTGGACGAGGAAATCAGCCCCAGCATTTT. This codes for CAWSGRGNQPQHF.

The chain uses TRBV25-1 and TRBJ2-5; D not resolved. The CDR3 is 15 amino acids. Germline V gene data show CDR1 as MGHDK and CDR2 as SYGVNS. Trimming left V 1 base short and J 0 bases short, with 9 bases between. CDR3 sequence: CASSESGDYQETQYF. As DNA, the CDR3 is TGTGCCAGCAGTGAATCAGGTGACTACCAAGAGACCCAGTACTTC. The variable domain in full, completed from reference TRBV25-1 and TRBJ2-5, reads EADIYQTPRYLVIGTGKKITLECSQTMGHDKMYWYQQDPGMELHLIHYSYGVNSTEKGDLSSESTVSRIRTEHFPLTLESARPSHTSQYLCASSESGDYQETQYFGPGTRLLVL.

The sample holds a few counts of this clonotype. The rearrangement joins TRBV6-1 to TRBJ2-7; 9 bases match TRBD1. The CDR3 consists of 14 residues. The trim removed 6 bases at V and 9 bases at J, leaving 12 bases unmatched. CDR1 is MNHNS, CDR2 SASEGT, per germline. The CDR3 DNA reads as TGTGCCAGCAGCTTGCCTGGGGACAGGGTTATGCAGTACTTC. Translating gives CASSLPGDRVMQYF.

This clonotype was seen a few times. As DNA, the CDR3 is TGTGCCAGCTCACCAACACCAACGGGGAGAGAGACCCAGTACTTC. This translates into CASSPTPTGRETQYF. The rearrangement joins TRBV18 to TRBJ2-5, with D possibly matching TRBD2 (5 bases). V was trimmed by 2 bases and J by 4 bases, leaving 14 bases between them. Germline-derived CDR1 and CDR2 are KGHSH and LQKENI. There are 15 residues in the CDR3.

In its sample, this clonotype was seen a few times. Just one base apart from a much larger clone, this may be a read error. V gene TRBV12-3 or TRBV12-4 combines with J gene TRBJ2-2; TRBD2 is a possible D gene (6 bases). This CDR3 is built from 14 residues. This CDR3 is CASSLAATNGGLFF. DNA for the CDR3: TGTGCCAGCAGTTTAGCGGCGACAAACGGGGGGCTGTTTTTT.

This clonotype was counted at least ten times. The rearrangement uses TRBV11-2 and TRBJ1-6, with 11 positions matching TRBD1. V lost 4 bases, J lost 7 bases, and 6 bases stayed unmatched. There are 16 residues in the CDR3. Germline loops: CDR1 SGHAT, CDR2 FQNNGV. The CDR3 protein is CASSSGQGAINSPLHF. In nucleotides, the CDR3 is TGTGCCAGCAGCTCCGGACAGGGGGCAATCAATTCACCCCTCCACTTT.